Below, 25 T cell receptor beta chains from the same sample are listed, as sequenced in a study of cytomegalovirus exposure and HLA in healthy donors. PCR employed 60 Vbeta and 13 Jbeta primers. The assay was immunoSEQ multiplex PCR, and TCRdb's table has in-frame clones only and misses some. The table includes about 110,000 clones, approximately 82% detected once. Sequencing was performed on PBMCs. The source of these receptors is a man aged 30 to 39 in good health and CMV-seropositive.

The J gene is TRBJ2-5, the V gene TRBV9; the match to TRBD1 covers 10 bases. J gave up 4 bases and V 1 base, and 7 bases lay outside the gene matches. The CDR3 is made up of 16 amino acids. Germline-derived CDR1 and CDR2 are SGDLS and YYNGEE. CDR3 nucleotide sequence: TGTGCCAGCAGCGTATCGGGACAGGGGCCAGGAGAGACCCAGTACTTC. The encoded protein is CASSVSGQGPGETQYF.

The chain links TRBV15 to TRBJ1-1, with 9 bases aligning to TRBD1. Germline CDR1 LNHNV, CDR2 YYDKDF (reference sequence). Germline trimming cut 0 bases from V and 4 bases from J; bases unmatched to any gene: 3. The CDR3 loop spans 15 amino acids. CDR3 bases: TGTGCCACCAGCAGAGAGACAGGGGGGGCCACTGAAGCTTTCTTT. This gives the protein CATSRETGGATEAFF.

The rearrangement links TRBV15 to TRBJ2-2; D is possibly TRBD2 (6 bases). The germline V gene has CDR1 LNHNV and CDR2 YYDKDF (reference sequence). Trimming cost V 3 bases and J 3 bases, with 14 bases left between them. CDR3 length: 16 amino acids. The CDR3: CATSSAPGLYTGELFF. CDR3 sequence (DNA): TGTGCCACCAGCAGCGCCCCGGGACTCTACACCGGGGAGCTGTTTTTT.

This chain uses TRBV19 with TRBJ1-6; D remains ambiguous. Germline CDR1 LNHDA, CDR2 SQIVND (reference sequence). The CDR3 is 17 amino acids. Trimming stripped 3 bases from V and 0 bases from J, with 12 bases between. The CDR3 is CASSIDSPFSYNSPLHF. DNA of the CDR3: TGTGCCAGTAGTATCGACTCACCCTTCTCCTATAATTCACCCCTCCACTTT.

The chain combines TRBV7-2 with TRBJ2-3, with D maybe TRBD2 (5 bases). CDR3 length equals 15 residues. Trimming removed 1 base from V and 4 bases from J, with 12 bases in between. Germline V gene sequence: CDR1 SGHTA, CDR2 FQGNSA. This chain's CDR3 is CASSLELTNADTQYF. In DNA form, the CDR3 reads TGTGCCAGCAGCTTAGAGTTGACTAACGCAGATACGCAGTATTTT.

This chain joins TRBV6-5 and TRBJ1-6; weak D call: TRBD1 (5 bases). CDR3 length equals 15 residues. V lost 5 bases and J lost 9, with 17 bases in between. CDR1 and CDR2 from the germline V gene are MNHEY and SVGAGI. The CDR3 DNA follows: TGTGCCAGCAGTCCAAGCAGGCCTGGGGCTTCACCCCTCCACTTT. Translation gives CASSPSRPGASPLHF.

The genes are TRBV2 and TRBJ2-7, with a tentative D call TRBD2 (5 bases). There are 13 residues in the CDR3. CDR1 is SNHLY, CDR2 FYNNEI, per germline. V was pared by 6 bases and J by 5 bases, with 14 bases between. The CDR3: CASSETGIHEQYF. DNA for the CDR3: TGTGCCAGCAGCGAGACGGGGATACACGAGCAGTACTTC.

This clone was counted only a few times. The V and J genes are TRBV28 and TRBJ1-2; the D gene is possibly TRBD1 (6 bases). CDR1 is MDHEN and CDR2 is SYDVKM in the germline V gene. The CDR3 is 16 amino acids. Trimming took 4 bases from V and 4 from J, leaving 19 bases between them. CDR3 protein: CASSSSEGGGSYGYTF. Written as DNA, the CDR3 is TGTGCCAGCAGTTCATCGGAGGGAGGGGGGAGCTATGGCTACACCTTC.

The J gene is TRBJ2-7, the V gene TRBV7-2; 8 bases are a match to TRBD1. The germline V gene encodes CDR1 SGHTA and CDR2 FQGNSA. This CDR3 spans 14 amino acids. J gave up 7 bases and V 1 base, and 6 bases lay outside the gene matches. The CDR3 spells CASSLGYRGDEQYF. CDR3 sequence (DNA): TGTGCCAGCAGCTTAGGATACAGGGGGGATGAGCAGTACTTC.

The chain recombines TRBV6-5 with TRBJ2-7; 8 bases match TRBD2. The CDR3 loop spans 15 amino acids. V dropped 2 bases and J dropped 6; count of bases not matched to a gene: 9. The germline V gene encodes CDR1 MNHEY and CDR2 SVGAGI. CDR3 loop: CASSYGGGSPGEQYF. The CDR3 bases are TGTGCCAGCAGTTACGGCGGGGGGTCGCCCGGCGAGCAGTACTTC.

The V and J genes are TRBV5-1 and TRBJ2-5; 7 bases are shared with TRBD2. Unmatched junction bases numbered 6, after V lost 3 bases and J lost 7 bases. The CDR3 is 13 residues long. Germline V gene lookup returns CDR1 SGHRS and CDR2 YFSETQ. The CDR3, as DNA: TGCGCCAGCAGCTCGGGAGGCGGTGGGACCCAGTACTTC. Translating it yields CASSSGGGGTQYF.

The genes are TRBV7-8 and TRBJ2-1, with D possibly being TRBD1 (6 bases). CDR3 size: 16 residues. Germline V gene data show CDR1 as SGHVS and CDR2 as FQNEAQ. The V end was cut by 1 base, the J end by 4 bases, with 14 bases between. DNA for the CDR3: TGTGCCAGCAGCTTAGGCACAGGGCTGGGGTACAATGAGCAGTTCTTC. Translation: CASSLGTGLGYNEQFF.

The CDR3 DNA is TGTGCCAGCTCTTCCGGACAGGGAGAGGAGACCCAGTACTTC. Translated, it gives CASSSGQGEETQYF. V is TRBV18 and J is TRBJ2-5, with TRBD1 matching over 8 bases. CDR3 length: 14 residues. Germline loops: CDR1 KGHSH, CDR2 LQKENI. The V and J ends lost 6 bases and 5 bases, in that order; junction bases with no gene match: 8.

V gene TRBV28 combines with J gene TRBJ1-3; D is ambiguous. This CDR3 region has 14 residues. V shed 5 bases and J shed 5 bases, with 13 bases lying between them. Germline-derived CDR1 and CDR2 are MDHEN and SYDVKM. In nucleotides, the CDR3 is TGTGCCAGCAGTCCCCCCCAGGTCCGAAACACCATATATTTT. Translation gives CASSPPQVRNTIYF.

The CDR3: CSVEDPRTVNEQFF. The CDR3 coding sequence is TGCAGCGTTGAAGATCCGAGGACAGTCAATGAGCAGTTCTTC. The chain combines TRBV29-1 with TRBJ2-1; D may be TRBD1 (6 bases). The V gene's germline CDR1 is SQVTM and CDR2 ANQGSEA. The CDR3 spans 14 residues. The V gene lost 0 bases and the J gene lost 6 bases, with 12 bases spanning the gap.

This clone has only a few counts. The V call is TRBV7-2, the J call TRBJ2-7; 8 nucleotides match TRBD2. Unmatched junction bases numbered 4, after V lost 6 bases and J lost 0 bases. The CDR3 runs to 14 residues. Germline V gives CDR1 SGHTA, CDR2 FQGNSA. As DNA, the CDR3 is TGTGCCAGCAGAGGGGCGGGGGGCTCCTACGAGCAGTACTTC. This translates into CASRGAGGSYEQYF.

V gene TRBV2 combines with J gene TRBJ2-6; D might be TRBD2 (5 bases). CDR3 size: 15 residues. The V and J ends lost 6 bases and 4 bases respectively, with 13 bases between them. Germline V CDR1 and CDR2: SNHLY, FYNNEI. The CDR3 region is CASSVEGLGANVLTF. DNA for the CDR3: TGTGCCAGCAGCGTCGAGGGCCTCGGGGCCAACGTCCTGACTTTC. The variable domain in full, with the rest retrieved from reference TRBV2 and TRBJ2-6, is EPEVTQTPSHQVTQMGQEVILRCVPISNHLYFYWYRQILGQKVEFLVSFYNNEISEKSEIFDDQFSVERPDGSNFTLKIRSTKLEDSAMYFCASSVEGLGANVLTFGAGSRLTVL.

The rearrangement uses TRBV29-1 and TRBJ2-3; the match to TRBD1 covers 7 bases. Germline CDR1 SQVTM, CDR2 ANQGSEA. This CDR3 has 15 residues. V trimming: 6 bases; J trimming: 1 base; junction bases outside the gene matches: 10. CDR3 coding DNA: TGCAGCGTCCAGACAGGGTTACTCGGCACAGATACGCAGTATTTT. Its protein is CSVQTGLLGTDTQYF.

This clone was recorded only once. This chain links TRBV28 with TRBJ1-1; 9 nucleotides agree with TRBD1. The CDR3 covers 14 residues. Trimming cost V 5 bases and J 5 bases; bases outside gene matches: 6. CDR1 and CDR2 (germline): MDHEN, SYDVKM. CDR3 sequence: CASSQQGARTEAFF. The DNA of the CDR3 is TGTGCCAGCAGTCAACAGGGGGCTCGGACTGAAGCTTTCTTT. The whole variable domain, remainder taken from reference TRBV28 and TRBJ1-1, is DVKVTQSSRYLVKRTGEKVFLECVQDMDHENMFWYRQDPGLGLRLIYFSYDVKMKEKGDIPEGYSVSREKKERFSLILESASTNQTSMYLCASSQQGARTEAFFGQGTRLTVV.

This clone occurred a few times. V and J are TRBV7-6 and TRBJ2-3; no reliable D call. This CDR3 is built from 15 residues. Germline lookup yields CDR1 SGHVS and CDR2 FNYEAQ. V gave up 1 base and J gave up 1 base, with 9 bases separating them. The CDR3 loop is CASSLGSARTDTQYF. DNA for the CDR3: TGTGCCAGCAGCTTAGGAAGCGCCCGCACAGATACGCAGTATTTT. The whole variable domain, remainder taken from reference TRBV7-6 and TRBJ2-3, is GAGVSQSPRYKVTKRGQDVALRCDPISGHVSLYWYRQALGQGPEFLTYFNYEAQQDKSGLPNDRFSAERPEGSISTLTIQRTEQRDSAMYRCASSLGSARTDTQYFGPGTRLTVL.

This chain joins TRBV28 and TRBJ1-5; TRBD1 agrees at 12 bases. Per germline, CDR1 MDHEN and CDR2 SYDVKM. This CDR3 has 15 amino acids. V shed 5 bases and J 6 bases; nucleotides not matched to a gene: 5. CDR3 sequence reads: CASSPGTGGVQPQHF. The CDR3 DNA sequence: TGTGCCAGCAGTCCAGGGACAGGGGGCGTTCAGCCCCAGCATTTT.

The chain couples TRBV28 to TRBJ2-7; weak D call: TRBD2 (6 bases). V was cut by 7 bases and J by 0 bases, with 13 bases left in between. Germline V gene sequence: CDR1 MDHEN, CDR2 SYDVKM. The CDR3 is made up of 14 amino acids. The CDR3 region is CASKLTGDSYEQYF. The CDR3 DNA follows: TGTGCCAGCAAGTTGACGGGAGACTCCTACGAGCAGTACTTC.

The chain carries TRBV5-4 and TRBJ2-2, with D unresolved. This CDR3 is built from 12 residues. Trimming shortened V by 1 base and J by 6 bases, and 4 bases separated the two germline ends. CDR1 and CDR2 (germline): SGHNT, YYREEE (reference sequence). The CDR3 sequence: CASSLSAGELFF. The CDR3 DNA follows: TGTGCCAGCAGCTTGTCGGCCGGGGAGCTGTTTTTT.

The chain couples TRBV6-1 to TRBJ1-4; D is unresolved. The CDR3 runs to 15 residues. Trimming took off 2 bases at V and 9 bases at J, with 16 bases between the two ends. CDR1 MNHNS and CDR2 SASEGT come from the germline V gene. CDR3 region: CASSETPTGWKKLFF. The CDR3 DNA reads TGTGCCAGCAGTGAAACCCCAACGGGGTGGAAAAAACTGTTTTTT.

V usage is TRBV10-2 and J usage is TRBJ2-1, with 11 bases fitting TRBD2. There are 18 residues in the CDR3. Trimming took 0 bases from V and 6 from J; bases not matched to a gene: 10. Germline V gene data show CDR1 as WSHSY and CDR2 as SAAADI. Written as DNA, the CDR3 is TGCGCCAGCAGTGAGTCGTTATGGCCTAGCGGGGGGAGCAATGAGCAGTTCTTC. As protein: CASSESLWPSGGSNEQFF.